The clone carrying this T cell receptor (beta chain) has just a few counts. Its specificity is not known. This entry comes from a study of beta chain features in type 1 diabetes. Expressed TCRB transcripts got sequenced, as all isolated RNA was reverse transcribed. Repertoires were generated with immunoSEQ multiplex PCR, while TCRdb's copy carries only in-frame clones and drops some. The repertoire holds fewer than 900,000 clones, with roughly 17% as singletons. Trimming cost V 0 bases and J 4 bases, with 11 bases left between them. This CDR3 has 15 amino acids. Germline lookup yields CDR1 LNHDA and CDR2 SQIVND (reference sequence). Study outcomes and limitations: The naive, central memory and Treg TCRB repertoires showed an apparent similarity that was greater among patients than among healthy donors.

The sequenced sample was naive CD4+ T cells from blood. The receptor comes from a young woman in good health. This rearrangement joins TRBV19 to TRBJ2-3; D is uncertain. The CDR3 sequence is CASSIDQTLADTQYF. DNA for the CDR3: TGTGCCAGTAGTATAGATCAGACTCTCGCAGATACGCAGTATTTT.